This TCR beta chain was identified in a study of tissue T cells after allogeneic stem cell transplantation. Study background: Patients with graft-versus-host disease had grafts: several unmodified, three CD34-selected and T-cell-depleted. Whole-study results and caveats: Anatomically similar tissues had similar TCR repertoires within each patient. In patients and mice, blood and spleen missed much of tissue repertoire.

This research-autopsy study prospectively enrolled adult allogeneic hematopoietic cell transplant recipients with steroid-refractory graft-versus-host disease. Autopsy tissues included GI tract, liver, skin and lymphoid organs. Profiling relied on immunoSEQ multiplex PCR, and the TCRdb table lists in-frame clones only, not all of them. The sample has 3,000 to 4,000 clones; about 79% are singletons. Note on this clone: The antigen remains unidentified.

CDR3 size: 15 residues. Trimming cost V 4 bases and J 3 bases; bases outside gene matches: 3. The germline V gene has CDR1 SGHKS and CDR2 YYEKEE (reference sequence). The sample here was small intestine tissue, taken at autopsy. This TCR was recovered from a male patient over 55 with steroid-refractory graft-versus-host disease after an allogeneic stem cell transplant. The graft donor may have given rise to some T cells. The rearrangement joins TRBV5-5 to TRBJ2-1; 11 bases match TRBD2. CDR3 residues: CASSGGTSGYNEQFF. DNA for the CDR3: TGTGCCAGCAGCGGCGGGACTAGCGGCTACAATGAGCAGTTCTTC.